The entry below gives a single T cell receptor (beta chain) sequence along with its context. Its antigen is unknown. The read terminates 3 residues ahead of where the CDR3 ends, so the germline J gene completes it. The V end lost 2 bases, the J end lost 6 bases, and 14 bases lay between the germline ends. Germline V CDR1 and CDR2: LNHDA, SQIVND (reference sequence). The CDR3 sequence is 14 residues long. Method: immunoSEQ multiplex PCR; TCRdb's copy keeps in-frame clones and lacks some. Listed are around 23,000 clones; less than 3% falls within the top ten. This record comes from a study of T cells in women clearing cervical HPV infection. Whole-study findings and limits: T-cell numbers per sample were unknown and may explain richness differences.

The TCR was taken from a woman aged 18-69 years with a cervical HPV16 infection that either progressed to CIN3+ or cleared (not recorded which). The sequencing input was blood buffy coat. The chain combines TRBV19 with TRBJ2-7; D is unresolved. The DNA read from the CDR3 is TGTGCCAGTAGTATAAGGGCCGTAGTCGGCGAG. Encoded protein: CASSIRAVVGE. The whole CDR3 protein reads CASSIRAVVGEQYF.